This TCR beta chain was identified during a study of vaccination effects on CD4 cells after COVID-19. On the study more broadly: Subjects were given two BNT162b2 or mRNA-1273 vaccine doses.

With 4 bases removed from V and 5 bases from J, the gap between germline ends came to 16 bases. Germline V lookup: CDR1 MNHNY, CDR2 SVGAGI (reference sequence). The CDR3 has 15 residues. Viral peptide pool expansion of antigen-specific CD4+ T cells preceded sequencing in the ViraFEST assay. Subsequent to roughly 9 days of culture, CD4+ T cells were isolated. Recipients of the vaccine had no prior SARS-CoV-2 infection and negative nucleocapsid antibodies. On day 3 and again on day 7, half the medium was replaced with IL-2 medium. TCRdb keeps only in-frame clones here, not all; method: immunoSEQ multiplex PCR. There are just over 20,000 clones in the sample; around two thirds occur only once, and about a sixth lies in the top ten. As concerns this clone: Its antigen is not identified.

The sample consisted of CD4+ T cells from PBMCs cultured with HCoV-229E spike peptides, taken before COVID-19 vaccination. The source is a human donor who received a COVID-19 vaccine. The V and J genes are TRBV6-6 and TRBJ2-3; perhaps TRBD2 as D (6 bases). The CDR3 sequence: CASSFRGAVLDTQYF. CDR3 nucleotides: TGTGCCAGCAGTTTCCGCGGGGCCGTTTTAGATACGCAGTATTTT.